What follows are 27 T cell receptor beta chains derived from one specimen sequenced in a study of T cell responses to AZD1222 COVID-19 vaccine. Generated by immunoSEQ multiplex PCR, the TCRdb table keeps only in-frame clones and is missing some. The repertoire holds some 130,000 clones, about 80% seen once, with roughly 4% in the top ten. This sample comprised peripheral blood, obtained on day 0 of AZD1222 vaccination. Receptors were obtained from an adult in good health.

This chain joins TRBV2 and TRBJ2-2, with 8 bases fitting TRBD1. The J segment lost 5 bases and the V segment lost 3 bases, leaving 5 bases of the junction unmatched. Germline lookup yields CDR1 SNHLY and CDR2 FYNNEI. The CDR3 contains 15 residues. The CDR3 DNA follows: TGTGCCAGCAGTGACGGACAGGGAAGGACCGGGGAGCTGTTTTTT. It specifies CASSDGQGRTGELFF.

The CDR3 loop reads CASSEGTGLMGGTEAFF. For the CDR3, the DNA is TGTGCCAGCAGTGAAGGAACAGGGCTGATGGGAGGCACTGAAGCTTTCTTT. The rearrangement joins TRBV6-1 to TRBJ1-1; D perhaps matches TRBD1 (6 bases). Germline V gene data show CDR1 as MNHNS and CDR2 as SASEGT. The CDR3 has 17 amino acids. Deletions cut 1 base from V and 4 bases from J, with 19 bases between.

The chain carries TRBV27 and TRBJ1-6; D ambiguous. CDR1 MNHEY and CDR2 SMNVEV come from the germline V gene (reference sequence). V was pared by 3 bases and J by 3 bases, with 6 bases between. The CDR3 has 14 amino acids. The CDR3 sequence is CASSLEFYNSPLHF. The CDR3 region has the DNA TGTGCCAGCAGTTTGGAGTTCTATAATTCACCCCTCCACTTT.

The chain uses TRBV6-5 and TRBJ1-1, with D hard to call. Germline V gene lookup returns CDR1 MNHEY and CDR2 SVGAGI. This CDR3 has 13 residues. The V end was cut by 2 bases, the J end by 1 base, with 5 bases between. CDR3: CASSYVANTEAFF. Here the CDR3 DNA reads TGTGCCAGCAGTTACGTGGCGAACACTGAAGCTTTCTTT.

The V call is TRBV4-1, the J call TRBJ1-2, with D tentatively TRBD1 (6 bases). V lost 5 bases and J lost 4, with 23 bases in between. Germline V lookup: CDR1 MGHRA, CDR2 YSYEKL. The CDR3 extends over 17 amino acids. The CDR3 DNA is TGCGCCAGCAGCACATCTTTGACAGGAGCCGGGCTCTATGGCTACACCTTC. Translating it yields CASSTSLTGAGLYGYTF.

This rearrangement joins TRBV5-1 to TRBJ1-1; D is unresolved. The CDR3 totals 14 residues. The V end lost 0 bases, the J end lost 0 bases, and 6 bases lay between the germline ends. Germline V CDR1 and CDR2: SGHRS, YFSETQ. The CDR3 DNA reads TGCGCCAGCAGCTTGGGGATCGTGAACACTGAAGCTTTCTTT. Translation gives CASSLGIVNTEAFF.

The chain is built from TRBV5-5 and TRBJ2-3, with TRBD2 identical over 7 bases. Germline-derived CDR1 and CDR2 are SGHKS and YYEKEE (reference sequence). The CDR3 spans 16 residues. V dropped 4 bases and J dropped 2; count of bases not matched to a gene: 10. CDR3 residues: CASSTGVLATTDTQYF. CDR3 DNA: TGTGCCAGCAGCACAGGTGTACTAGCGACCACAGATACGCAGTATTTT.

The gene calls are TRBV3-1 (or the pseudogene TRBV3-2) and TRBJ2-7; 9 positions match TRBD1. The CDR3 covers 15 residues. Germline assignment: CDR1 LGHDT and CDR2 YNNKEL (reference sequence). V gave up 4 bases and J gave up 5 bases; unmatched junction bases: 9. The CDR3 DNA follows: TGTGCCAGCAGCCTCCTACAGGGGGCGCAGAACGAGCAGTACTTC. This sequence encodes CASSLLQGAQNEQYF.

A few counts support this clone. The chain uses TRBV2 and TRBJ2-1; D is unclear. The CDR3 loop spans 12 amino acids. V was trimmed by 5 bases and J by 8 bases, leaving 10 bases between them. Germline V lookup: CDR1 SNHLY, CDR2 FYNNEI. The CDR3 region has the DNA TGTGCCAGCAGTTACCACCCATATGAGCAGTTCTTC. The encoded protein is CASSYHPYEQFF.

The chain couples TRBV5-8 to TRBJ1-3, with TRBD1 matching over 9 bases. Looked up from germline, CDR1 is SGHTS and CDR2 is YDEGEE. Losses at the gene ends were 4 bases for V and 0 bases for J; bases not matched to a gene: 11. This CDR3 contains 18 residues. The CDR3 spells CASSTWTGVGSSGNTIYF. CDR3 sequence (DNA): TGTGCCAGCAGCACCTGGACAGGGGTTGGGAGCTCTGGAAACACCATATATTTT. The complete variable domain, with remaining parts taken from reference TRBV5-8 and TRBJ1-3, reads EAGVTQSPTHLIKTRGQQATLRCSPISGHTSVYWYQQALGLGLQFLLWYDEGEERNRGNFPPRFSGRQFPNYSSELNVNALELEDSALYLCASSTWTGVGSSGNTIYFGEGSWLTVV.

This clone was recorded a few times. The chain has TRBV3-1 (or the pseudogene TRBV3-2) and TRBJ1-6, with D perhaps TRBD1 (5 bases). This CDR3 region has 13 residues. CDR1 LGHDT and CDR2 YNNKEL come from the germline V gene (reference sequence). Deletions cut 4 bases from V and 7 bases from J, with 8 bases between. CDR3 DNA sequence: TGTGCCAGCAGCCCGGGGCGGAATTCACCCCTCCACTTT. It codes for CASSPGRNSPLHF.

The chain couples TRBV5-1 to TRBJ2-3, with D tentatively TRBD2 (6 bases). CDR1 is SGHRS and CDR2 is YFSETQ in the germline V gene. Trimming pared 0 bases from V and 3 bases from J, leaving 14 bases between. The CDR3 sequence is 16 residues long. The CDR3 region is CASSLDAGTGTDTQYF. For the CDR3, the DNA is TGCGCCAGCAGCTTGGATGCGGGGACTGGGACAGATACGCAGTATTTT.

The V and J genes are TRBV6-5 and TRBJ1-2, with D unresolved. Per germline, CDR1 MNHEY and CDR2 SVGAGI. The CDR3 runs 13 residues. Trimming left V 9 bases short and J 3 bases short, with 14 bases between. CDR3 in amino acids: CASIGSDDYGYTF. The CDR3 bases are TGTGCCAGTATAGGGTCGGACGACTATGGCTACACCTTC.

The CDR3: CAWKEIGGLMNTEAFF. The DNA for the CDR3 is TGTGCCTGGAAGGAAATAGGAGGCTTAATGAACACTGAAGCTTTCTTT. J is TRBJ1-1 and V is TRBV30, with D uncertain. The CDR3 runs 16 residues. The germline V and J ends were trimmed by 4 bases and 0 bases, with 18 bases remaining between them. CDR1 GTSNPN and CDR2 SVGIG come from the germline V gene (reference sequence).

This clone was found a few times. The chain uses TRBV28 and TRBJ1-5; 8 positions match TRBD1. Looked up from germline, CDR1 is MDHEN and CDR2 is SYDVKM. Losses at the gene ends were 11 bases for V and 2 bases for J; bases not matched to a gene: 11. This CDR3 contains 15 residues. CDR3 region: CAAAQGAGGNQPQHF. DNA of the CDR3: TGTGCCGCGGCCCAGGGGGCAGGTGGCAATCAGCCCCAGCATTTT. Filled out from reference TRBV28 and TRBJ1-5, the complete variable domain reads DVKVTQSSRYLVKRTGEKVFLECVQDMDHENMFWYRQDPGLGLRLIYFSYDVKMKEKGDIPEGYSVSREKKERFSLILESASTNQTSMYLCAAAQGAGGNQPQHFGDGTRLSIL.

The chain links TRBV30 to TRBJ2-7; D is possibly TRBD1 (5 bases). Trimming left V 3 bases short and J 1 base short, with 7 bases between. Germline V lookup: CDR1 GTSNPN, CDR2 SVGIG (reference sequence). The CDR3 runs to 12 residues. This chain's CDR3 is CAWRQGSYEQYF. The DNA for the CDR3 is TGTGCCTGGAGGCAGGGATCCTACGAGCAGTACTTC.

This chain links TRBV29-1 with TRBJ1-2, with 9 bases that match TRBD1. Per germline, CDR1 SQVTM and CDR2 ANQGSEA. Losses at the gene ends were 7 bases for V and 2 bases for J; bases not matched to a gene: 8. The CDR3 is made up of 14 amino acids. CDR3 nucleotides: TGCAGCGCTTTAAAAGGGACAGGGAACTATGGCTACACCTTC. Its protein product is CSALKGTGNYGYTF.

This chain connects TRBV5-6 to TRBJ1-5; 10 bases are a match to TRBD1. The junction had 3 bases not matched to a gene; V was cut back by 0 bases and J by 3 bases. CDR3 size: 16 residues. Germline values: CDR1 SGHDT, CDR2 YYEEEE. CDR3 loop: CASSLGQGAFNQPQHF. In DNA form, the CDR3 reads TGTGCCAGCAGCTTGGGACAGGGGGCTTTCAATCAGCCCCAGCATTTT.

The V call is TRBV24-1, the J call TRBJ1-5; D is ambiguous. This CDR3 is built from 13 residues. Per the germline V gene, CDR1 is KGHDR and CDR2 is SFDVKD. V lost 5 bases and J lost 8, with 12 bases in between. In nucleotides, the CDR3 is TGTGCCACCAGTGCCTCAGGCGTAGAGCCCCAGCATTTT. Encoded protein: CATSASGVEPQHF.

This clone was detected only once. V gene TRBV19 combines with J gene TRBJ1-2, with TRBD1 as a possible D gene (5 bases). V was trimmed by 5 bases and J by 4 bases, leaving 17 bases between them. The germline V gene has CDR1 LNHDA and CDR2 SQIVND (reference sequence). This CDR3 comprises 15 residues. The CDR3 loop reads CASSPRRGAAYGYTF. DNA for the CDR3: TGTGCCAGTAGTCCCCGTCGGGGCGCCGCCTATGGCTACACCTTC.

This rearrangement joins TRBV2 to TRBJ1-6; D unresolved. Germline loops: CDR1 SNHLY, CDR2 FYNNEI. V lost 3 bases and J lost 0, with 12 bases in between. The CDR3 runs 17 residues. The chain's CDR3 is CASSEIVGASYNSPLHF. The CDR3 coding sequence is TGTGCCAGCAGTGAGATCGTAGGAGCCTCCTATAATTCACCCCTCCACTTT.

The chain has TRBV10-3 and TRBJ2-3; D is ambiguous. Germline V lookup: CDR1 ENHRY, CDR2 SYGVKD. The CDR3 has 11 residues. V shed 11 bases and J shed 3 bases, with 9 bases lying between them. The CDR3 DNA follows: TGTGCCTCAGTAGGGACAGATACGCAGTATTTT. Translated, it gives CASVGTDTQYF.

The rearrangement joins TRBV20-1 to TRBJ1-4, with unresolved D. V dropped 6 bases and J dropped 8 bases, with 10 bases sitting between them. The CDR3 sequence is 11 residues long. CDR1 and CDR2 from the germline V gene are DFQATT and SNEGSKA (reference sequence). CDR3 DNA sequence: TGCAGTGCCTCCTTTATAGAAAAACTGTTTTTT. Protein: CSASFIEKLFF.

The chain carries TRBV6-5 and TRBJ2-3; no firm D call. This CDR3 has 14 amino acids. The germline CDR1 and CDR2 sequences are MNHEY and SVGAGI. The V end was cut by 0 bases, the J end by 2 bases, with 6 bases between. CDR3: CASSYSTTTDTQYF. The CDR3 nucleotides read TGTGCCAGCAGTTACTCGACGACCACAGATACGCAGTATTTT.

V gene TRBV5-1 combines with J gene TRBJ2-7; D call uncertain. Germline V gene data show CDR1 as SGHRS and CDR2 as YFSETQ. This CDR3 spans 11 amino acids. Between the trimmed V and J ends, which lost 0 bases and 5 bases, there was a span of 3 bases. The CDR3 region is CASSLDDEQYF. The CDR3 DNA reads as TGCGCCAGCAGCTTGGACGACGAGCAGTACTTC.

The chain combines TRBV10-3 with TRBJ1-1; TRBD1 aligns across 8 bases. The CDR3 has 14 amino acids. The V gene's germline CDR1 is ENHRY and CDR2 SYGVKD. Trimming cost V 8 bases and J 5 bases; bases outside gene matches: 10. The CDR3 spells CAISDPDRGTEAFF. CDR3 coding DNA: TGTGCCATCTCGGATCCCGACAGGGGTACTGAAGCTTTCTTT.

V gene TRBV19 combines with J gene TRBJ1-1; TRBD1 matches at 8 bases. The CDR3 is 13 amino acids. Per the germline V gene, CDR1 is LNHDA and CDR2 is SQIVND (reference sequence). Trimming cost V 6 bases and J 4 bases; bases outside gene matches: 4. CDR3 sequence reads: CASSSDRGTEAFF. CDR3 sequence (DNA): TGTGCCAGTAGCTCTGACAGGGGCACTGAAGCTTTCTTT.